These T cell receptor beta chains were read from a single sample in a study of identical twins. In TCRdb, the 5' RACE reads were re-called with MiXCR into one record per CDR3 protein. The data contain just under 650,000 distinct CDR3 sequences, roughly 7.2% of them seen just once; the ten biggest clones take up 1.6%. These data are also associated with another study on yellow fever vaccine responses in identical twins.

Sequenced: PBMCs. All receptors derive from a young woman in good health. CDR3s include the opening cysteine and the closing phenylalanine or tryptophan. D genes are given only for firm matches. Clone size is shown for a subset of rows, as once, few, many or a class of expanded clone.

TRBD2,TRBJ2-2,TRBV7-6,.,TGTGCCAGCAGCTTAGCCCGAGCGGGAGCGAACACCGGGGAGCTGTTTTTT,CASSLARAGANTGELFF
.,TRBJ1-2,TRBV13,.,TGTGCCAGCACCCTATCGACAGGCCTCTATGGCTACACCTTC,CASTLSTGLYGYTF
TRBD1,TRBJ2-2,TRBV5-5,.,TGTGCCAGCAGCGGACAGGGATATGACACCGGGGAGCTGTTTTTT,CASSGQGYDTGELFF
.,TRBJ1-5,TRBV10-3,.,TGTGCCATCAGTGAGTCAGGGGGAAGGGAGCCCCAGCATTTT,CAISESGGREPQHF
.,TRBJ2-5,TRBV19,.,TGTGCCAGTAGTATAGACTTTTCAGAGACCCAGTACTTC,CASSIDFSETQYF
.,TRBJ1-1,TRBV5-1,few,TGCGCCAGCAGCTTGAGTTTAGTGGTGAACACTGAAGCTTTCTTT,CASSLSLVVNTEAFF
.,TRBJ1-6,TRBV15,few,TGTGCCACCACCGAAGGGGTTTCACCCCTCCACTTT,CATTEGVSPLHF
TRBD1,TRBJ1-2,TRBV7-8,.,TGTGCCAGCAGCTTAGGGGACAGGAACCAAAGCCCCTACACCTTC,CASSLGDRNQSPYTF
TRBD1,TRBJ1-6,TRBV10-2,.,TGCGCCAGCAGTGAGGGTGGGGGACAGAGCTCCTATAATTCACCCCTCCACTTT,CASSEGGGQSSYNSPLHF
TRBD1,TRBJ1-5,TRBV20-1,few,TGCAGTGCTGGCAGGGGGCAAGGCAATCAGCCCCAGCATTTT,CSAGRGQGNQPQHF
TRBD2,TRBJ2-1,TRBV11-2,few,TGTGCCAGCAGGGATACTAGCGGGGGGGCCTATGAGCAGTTCTTC,CASRDTSGGAYEQFF
.,TRBJ2-1,TRBV24-1,.,TGTGCCACCAGTGCTCCGCCGCCGGCCAATGAGCAGTTCTTC,CATSAPPPANEQFF
.,TRBJ2-7,TRBV29-1,many,TGCAGCGTTGCGTGGCAGAACAACTACGAGCAGTACTTC,CSVAWQNNYEQYF
TRBD1,TRBJ1-2,TRBV5-1,few,TGCGCCAGCAGCTTGGGCGGGACAGGGACTCCTAACTATGGCTACACCTTC,CASSLGGTGTPNYGYTF
TRBD2,TRBJ2-1,TRBV5-1,many,TGCGCCAGCAGCTTGGGTCCTCTAGCGGGAGGGCCATTGGAGTTCTTC,CASSLGPLAGGPLEFF
TRBD1,TRBJ2-1,TRBV14,.,TGTGCCAGCAGCCCTAGGGACAGCCCGACCTACAATGAGCAGTTCTTC,CASSPRDSPTYNEQFF
.,TRBJ2-7,TRBV12-3/TRBV12-4,many,TGTGCCAGCACTAAACAGGGGACTTCCTACGAGCAGTACTTC,CASTKQGTSYEQYF
.,TRBJ2-2,TRBV7-3,many,TGTGCCAGCAGCCCCCCCGGTTCGGCTACCGGGGAGCTGTTTTTT,CASSPPGSATGELFF
TRBD1,TRBJ1-1,TRBV6-5,many,TGTGCCAGCAGTTATCCCGACAGGGCTCACACTGAAGCTTTCTTT,CASSYPDRAHTEAFF
.,TRBJ1-6,TRBV20-1,.,TGCAGTGCTAGAGAAGAAGGGCTTCATAATTCACCCCTCCACTTT,CSAREEGLHNSPLHF
TRBD1,TRBJ2-7,TRBV25-1,.,TGTGCCAGCAGTGATTGGGACAGGGGGTACGAGCAGTACTTC,CASSDWDRGYEQYF
.,TRBJ2-5,TRBV6-1,few,TGTGCCAGCAGTGAATTGCAGGGGTTGAGGGAGACCCAGTACTTC,CASSELQGLRETQYF
.,TRBJ2-1,TRBV6-1,few,TGTGCCAGCAGACGAGCTGGACACCCCGGGAATGAGCAGTTCTTC,CASRRAGHPGNEQFF
TRBD2,TRBJ2-3,TRBV15,few,TGTGCCACCAGCACAGGGGCGGGGGGGCCTCACAGCACAGATACGCAGTATTTT,CATSTGAGGPHSTDTQYF
.,TRBJ2-1,TRBV5-1,many,TGCGCCAGCAGCTTGGTAGCCGCTGGGGATGAGCAGTTCTTC,CASSLVAAGDEQFF
TRBD2,TRBJ2-1,TRBV12-3/TRBV12-4,.,TGTGCCAGCAGTTTAGGCCTAGCGGCCCCCGTAAAGCAGTTCTTC,CASSLGLAAPVKQFF
.,TRBJ2-1,TRBV10-1,.,TGCGCCAGCAGTGAATCGTCGGGCCGGTACAATGAGCAGTTCTTC,CASSESSGRYNEQFF
TRBD1,TRBJ1-2,TRBV12-3/TRBV12-4,many,TGTGCCAGCAGTTCCGGACAGGGGACTAACTATGGCTACACCTTC,CASSSGQGTNYGYTF
.,TRBJ2-1,TRBV5-5,many,TGTGCCAGCAGCGGGAGCGCTAGCTCCTACAATGAGCAGTTCTTC,CASSGSASSYNEQFF
TRBD2,TRBJ2-1,TRBV20-1,.,TGCAGTGCCAAGATAGGGACTAGCGGGAGGGCCTACAATGAGCAGTTCTTC,CSAKIGTSGRAYNEQFF
TRBD2,TRBJ2-3,TRBV2,.,TGTGCCAGCACCGATGACGCAGGGACTAGCGGGGGGCCGACAGATACGCAGTATTTT,CASTDDAGTSGGPTDTQYF
.,TRBJ2-7,TRBV20-1,many,TGCAGTGCTAGAGTCGCTGTTTACGAGCAGTACTTC,CSARVAVYEQYF
.,TRBJ2-2,TRBV20-1,.,TGCAGTGCTAGAGGGGATAACACCGGGGAGCTGTTTTTT,CSARGDNTGELFF
TRBD1,TRBJ2-2,TRBV6-5,few,TGTGCCAGCAGTTTTCGCCTAAAGATGGCCGGGACAGGGGCCACCGGGGAGCTGTTTTTT,CASSFRLKMAGTGATGELFF
TRBD1,TRBJ2-3,TRBV24-1,.,TGTGCCACCAGTGAAGGGACAGGGCACTCCGGCACAGATACGCAGTATTTT,CATSEGTGHSGTDTQYF
TRBD2,TRBJ2-7,TRBV4-1,few,TGCGCCAGCAGCCAGGGACTAGCGGGAGTCTACGAGCAGTACTTC,CASSQGLAGVYEQYF
.,TRBJ1-1,TRBV29-1,.,TGCAGCGTTTTGGAGGGGACGAACACTGAAGCTTTCTTT,CSVLEGTNTEAFF
TRBD2,TRBJ2-1,TRBV5-1,.,TGCGCCAGCAGCTCACCAGCGGGGGATTCCTACAATGAGCAGTTCTTC,CASSSPAGDSYNEQFF
TRBD1,TRBJ1-2,TRBV3-1,few,TGTGCCAGCAGCCAGTCCCGATGGGACAGATACGGATATGGCTACACCTTC,CASSQSRWDRYGYGYTF
TRBD2,TRBJ2-1,TRBV6-1,few,TGTGCCAGCAGTCATAGCGGGGGGTACAATGAGCAGTTCTTC,CASSHSGGYNEQFF
TRBD2,TRBJ2-7,TRBV20-1,many,TGCAGTGCTAGAGAGGCGGGAGCAAGGGACGAGCAGTACTTC,CSAREAGARDEQYF
.,TRBJ1-6,TRBV12-3/TRBV12-4,many,TGTGCCAGCACCGGAAACAGGGTAAAGAATTCACCCCTCCACTTT,CASTGNRVKNSPLHF
TRBD1,TRBJ2-1,TRBV28,many,TGTGCCAGCAGACCAGCGGGACAGGGTGCCTACAATGAGCAGTTCTTC,CASRPAGQGAYNEQFF
TRBD2,TRBJ2-1,TRBV7-6,many,TGTGCCAGCAGCTTGAGGGAGGGCCTAGTCTATGAGCAGTTCTTC,CASSLREGLVYEQFF
.,TRBJ2-2,TRBV9,.,TGTGCCAGCACCCCGGGGGACGAGTTGGGCGGGGAGCTGTTTTTT,CASTPGDELGGELFF
.,TRBJ1-1,TRBV11-1,few,TGTGCCAGCAGCTTATGGGCAGGGTCTGAAGCTTTCTTT,CASSLWAGSEAFF
.,TRBJ2-5,TRBV12-3/TRBV12-4,many,TGTGCCAGCAGTCCAGAAGTGGTAGCTGAGACCCAGTACTTC,CASSPEVVAETQYF
.,TRBJ2-2,TRBV12-3/TRBV12-4,many,TGTGCCAGCAGTTACGGGCCCGGGGAGCTGTTTTTT,CASSYGPGELFF
.,TRBJ2-1,TRBV5-6,.,TGTGCCAGGAGCTTGGGGGTCAATGAGCAGTTCTTC,CARSLGVNEQFF
TRBD2,TRBJ2-4,TRBV20-1,.,TGCAGTGCTAGTGAAGGGCGGGGGGCTCGGGACATTCAGTACTTC,CSASEGRGARDIQYF
TRBD2,TRBJ2-3,TRBV20-1,.,TGCAGTGCTGCGAGCGGGGGGAACACAGATACGCAGTATTTT,CSAASGGNTDTQYF
.,TRBJ2-3,TRBV6-2/TRBV6-3,.,TGTGCCAGCGACGAGCGGAGCACAGATACGCAGTATTTT,CASDERSTDTQYF
TRBD1,TRBJ2-3,TRBV5-1,many,TGCGCCAGCAGCTTGAAACAGGGGGCGGAGGATACGCAGTATTTT,CASSLKQGAEDTQYF
TRBD1,TRBJ2-6,TRBV10-3,.,TGTGCCATCAGTGGTTCAGGGGGCTTCTCTGGGGCCAACGTCCTGACTTTC,CAISGSGGFSGANVLTF
.,TRBJ1-4,TRBV11-3,.,TGTGCCAGCAGCTCCCCGTTTGCAACTAATGAAAAACTGTTTTTT,CASSSPFATNEKLFF
TRBD1,TRBJ2-7,TRBV28,.,TGTGCCAGCAGTTTCTCCGGGACAGCCTCCTACGAGCAGAACTTC,CASSFSGTASYEQNF